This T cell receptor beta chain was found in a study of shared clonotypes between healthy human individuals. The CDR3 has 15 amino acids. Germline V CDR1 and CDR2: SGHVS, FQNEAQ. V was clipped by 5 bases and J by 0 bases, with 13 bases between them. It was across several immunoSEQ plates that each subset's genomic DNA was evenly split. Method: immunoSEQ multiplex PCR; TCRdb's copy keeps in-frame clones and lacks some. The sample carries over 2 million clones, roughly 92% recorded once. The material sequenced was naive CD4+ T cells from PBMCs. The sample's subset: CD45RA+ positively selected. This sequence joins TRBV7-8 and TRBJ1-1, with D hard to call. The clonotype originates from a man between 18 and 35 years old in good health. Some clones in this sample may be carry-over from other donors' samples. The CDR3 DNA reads TGTGCCAGCAGCCCTGAGCGGTCCATGAACACTGAAGCTTTCTTT. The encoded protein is CASSPERSMNTEAFF.